This T cell receptor beta chain stems from a study of cytomegalovirus exposure and HLA in healthy donors. Turning to the study itself: The 666 first-cohort repertoires shared a platform with the approximately 120 validation repertoires, as reported in a later analysis.

Points from the study as a whole: Among TCR beta chains, those listed as cytomegalovirus-associated numbered 164.

The CDR3 extends over 13 amino acids. The J segment lost 7 bases and the V segment lost 4 bases, leaving 5 bases of the junction unmatched. Germline CDR1 reads SQVTM; CDR2 reads ANQGSEA. With respect to this clone: Its antigen remains unknown.

Clones were read by immunoSEQ multiplex PCR, and TCRdb kept only the in-frame ones, dropping some. The table records more than 85,000 clones, roughly 90% of them present only once. Sequences were obtained from PBMCs. The sequence came from a woman in her twenties or thirties in good health and CMV-seropositive. The rearrangement uses TRBV29-1 and TRBJ1-2; 11 nucleotides agree with TRBD1. CDR3 DNA sequence: TGCAGCGTTGTTGGACAGGGGGCGACTGGCTACACCTTC. Translated, it gives CSVVGQGATGYTF.